A selection of T cell receptor beta chains follows, all from one sample in a study of cytomegalovirus exposure and HLA in healthy donors. The table came from immunoSEQ multiplex PCR; TCRdb's copy has only in-frame clones and leaves some out. The table lists approximately 85,000 clones, around 80% of them singletons. The specimen was PBMCs. All receptors derive from a man aged 45 to 65 in good health and CMV-seropositive. Both conserved end residues are part of each CDR3. D genes are given only for firm matches. Not all rows give a size; the values are once, few, many and, for expanded clones, a class.

>TRBJ2-5|-|TRBV5-6|TRBD2
CASSLNLAGTQETQYF
TGTGCCAGCAGCTTGAATCTAGCGGGAACCCAAGAGACCCAGTACTTC
>TRBJ2-1|-|TRBV15|-
CATSRTLSGTLSYNEQFF
TGTGCCACCAGCAGGACACTGAGCGGCACCCTATCCTACAATGAGCAGTTCTTC
>TRBJ2-1|-|TRBV4-2|TRBD2
CASSRASGSGNEQFF
TGTGCCAGCAGCCGTGCTAGCGGGAGTGGGAATGAGCAGTTCTTC
>TRBJ2-7|-|TRBV4-1|TRBD1
CASSQDGGQGLAEQYF
TGCGCCAGCAGCCAAGATGGAGGACAGGGTCTAGCCGAGCAGTACTTC
>TRBJ1-1|-|TRBV5-1|TRBD1
CASSLEQGAQTEAFF
TGCGCCAGCAGCTTGGAACAGGGGGCGCAGACTGAAGCTTTCTTT
>TRBJ1-1|-|TRBV5-1|-
CASSFGGRNTEAFF
TGCGCCAGCAGCTTCGGGGGGCGCAACACTGAAGCTTTCTTT
>TRBJ2-1|-|TRBV6-5|TRBD2
CASSPPGLVYNEQFF
TGTGCCAGCAGTCCCCCGGGACTAGTCTACAATGAGCAGTTCTTC
>TRBJ2-7|-|TRBV12-5|TRBD2
CARQVTSQIYEQYF
TGTGCAAGACAAGTGACTAGCCAAATCTACGAGCAGTACTTC
>TRBJ2-3|-|TRBV10-3|TRBD2
CAISESGSGRLDTQYF
TGTGCCATCAGTGAGTCAGGAAGCGGGAGGCTAGATACGCAGTATTTT
>TRBJ1-2|few|TRBV7-9|-
CASSPPPPRYGYTF
TGTGCCAGCAGCCCCCCGCCACCGCGCTATGGCTACACCTTC
>TRBJ1-3|-|TRBV30|-
CVWGGGGPNSGNTIYF
TGTGTCTGGGGTGGGGGGGGGCCCAACTCTGGAAACACCATATATTTT
>TRBJ2-5|-|TRBV7-7|TRBD1
CASSRTGISQETQYF
TGTGCTAGCAGCAGGACAGGGATAAGCCAAGAGACCCAGTACTTC
>TRBJ2-3|once|TRBV10-2|TRBD1
CASRVGQDGTDTQYF
TGCGCCAGCAGGGTTGGACAGGATGGCACAGATACGCAGTATTTT
>TRBJ2-1|-|TRBV7-9|TRBD2
CSSSLEGLAAYNEQFF
TGTTCCAGCAGCTTGGAAGGACTAGCGGCCTACAATGAGCAGTTCTTC
>TRBJ2-1|-|TRBV18|TRBD2
CASSLMELLAGVMNEQFF
TGTGCCAGCTCGCTGATGGAACTGCTAGCGGGAGTTATGAATGAGCAGTTCTTC
>TRBJ1-1|-|TRBV7-9|-
CASSLGQGKAEAFF
TGTGCCAGCAGCTTAGGGCAGGGGAAAGCTGAAGCTTTCTTT
>TRBJ2-1|-|TRBV7-9|TRBD2
CSSRLAGGLEQFF
TGTTCCAGCAGACTAGCGGGAGGGCTGGAGCAGTTCTTC
>TRBJ2-3|-|TRBV2|TRBD2
CASSTSGDGYTQYF
TGTGCCAGCAGTACTAGCGGTGACGGGTATACGCAGTATTTT
>TRBJ2-3|-|TRBV2|TRBD2
CASSDPIQRGGTDTQYF
TGTGCCAGCAGTGATCCAATCCAGCGGGGGGGCACAGATACGCAGTATTTT